One sample yielded the 23 T cell receptor beta chains listed below, sequenced in a study of T cell changes during pregnancy in multiple sclerosis. Libraries were prepared by immunoSEQ multiplex PCR; TCRdb keeps only in-frame clonotypes and omits some of them. The sample lists around 60,000 clones; roughly 89% were seen once. Material: CD4+ T cells from peripheral blood mononuclear cells, obtained after pregnancy. These TCRs come from a female donor in good health, enrolled as a control in a pregnancy study.

DNA of the CDR3: TGTGCCAGTAGTGCAAATAGGGGACTCTATGGCTACACCTTC. This sequence encodes CASSANRGLYGYTF. The chain employs TRBV19 and TRBJ1-2; tentatively, D is TRBD1 (5 bases). In germline, CDR1 is LNHDA, CDR2 SQIVND (reference sequence). V was pared by 5 bases and J by 4 bases, with 14 bases between. CDR3 length: 14 residues.

The rearrangement uses TRBV10-3 and TRBJ2-5; the D gene is possibly TRBD1 (5 bases). The CDR3 runs to 15 residues. Germline loops: CDR1 ENHRY, CDR2 SYGVKD. The ends were cut back, 1 base at V and 0 bases at J, with 9 bases in the middle. The CDR3 coding sequence is TGTGCCATCAGTGAGTGGGGCGGAGACCAAGAGACCCAGTACTTC. Encoded protein: CAISEWGGDQETQYF.

This rearrangement joins TRBV4-2 to TRBJ1-6; D is possibly TRBD1 (6 bases). Trimming took off 2 bases at V and 5 bases at J, with 10 bases between the two ends. CDR1 is LGHNA and CDR2 is YNFKEQ in the germline V gene. The CDR3 covers 15 residues. The CDR3 protein is CASSQPTGNNSPLHF. The DNA for the CDR3 is TGTGCCAGCAGCCAACCTACAGGGAATAATTCACCCCTCCACTTT.

The rearrangement joins TRBV7-7 to TRBJ2-3, with D hard to call. Germline CDR1 is SSHAT and CDR2 is FNYEAQ (reference sequence). V gave up 5 bases and J gave up 0 bases, with 9 bases separating them. The CDR3 contains 14 residues. The CDR3 protein is CASSPGSSTDTQYF. Written as DNA, the CDR3 is TGTGCCAGCAGCCCCGGGTCAAGCACAGATACGCAGTATTTT.

The J gene is TRBJ1-1, the V gene TRBV2; tentative D call: TRBD1 (5 bases). The germline gives CDR1 SNHLY, CDR2 FYNNEI. The V end lost 10 bases, the J end lost 5 bases, and 14 bases lay between the germline ends. The CDR3 is 12 residues long. The CDR3 sequence is CATGAGGTEAFF. The CDR3 bases are TGTGCCACCGGGGCCGGGGGGACTGAAGCTTTCTTT. The variable domain in full, with the rest retrieved from reference TRBV2 and TRBJ1-1, is EPEVTQTPSHQVTQMGQEVILRCVPISNHLYFYWYRQILGQKVEFLVSFYNNEISEKSEIFDDQFSVERPDGSNFTLKIRSTKLEDSAMYFCATGAGGTEAFFGQGTRLTVV.

This rearrangement joins TRBV5-4 to TRBJ1-4, with D perhaps TRBD1 (5 bases). The CDR3 covers 16 residues. The germline gives CDR1 SGHNT, CDR2 YYREEE (reference sequence). Trimming took 1 base from V and 7 from J, leaving 17 bases between them. CDR3 residues: CASSLKGQGWGEKLFF. CDR3 coding DNA: TGTGCCAGCAGCTTGAAGGGCCAGGGATGGGGTGAAAAACTGTTTTTT.

The rearrangement joins TRBV11-2 to TRBJ2-3; 8 bases agree with TRBD1. V was pared by 5 bases and J by 5 bases, with 6 bases of the junction left unmatched. CDR1 and CDR2 from the germline V gene are SGHAT and FQNNGV. The length of the CDR3 is 14 residues. CDR3 sequence: CASSRTGRLDTQYF. The CDR3 region has the DNA TGTGCCAGCAGCCGGACAGGGCGATTAGATACGCAGTATTTT.

The rearrangement joins TRBV5-1 to TRBJ2-3; D remains ambiguous. This CDR3 contains 14 residues. The V end lost 4 bases, the J end lost 4 bases, and 13 bases lay between the germline ends. The V gene's germline CDR1 is SGHRS and CDR2 YFSETQ. The CDR3 here is CASSQTLNPDTQYF. CDR3 bases: TGCGCCAGCAGCCAGACTCTTAATCCAGATACGCAGTATTTT.

The genes are TRBV11-3 and TRBJ1-4, with 7 positions matching TRBD1. Germline CDR1 reads SGHNT; CDR2 reads YENEEA. Germline trimming cut 5 bases from V and 0 bases from J; bases unmatched to any gene: 3. CDR3 length equals 15 residues. Here the CDR3 reads CASSRGGATNEKLFF. CDR3 DNA: TGTGCCAGCAGCCGAGGGGGCGCAACTAATGAAAAACTGTTTTTT.

In its sample, this clone was seen a few times. J is TRBJ1-1 and V is TRBV4-1; D is unclear. V was pared by 0 bases and J by 4 bases, with 6 bases between. Germline CDR1 and CDR2: MGHRA and YSYEKL. The CDR3 contains 13 residues. The CDR3 nucleotides are TGCGCCAGCAGCCAAGACAGACTCACTGAAGCTTTCTTT. Translation: CASSQDRLTEAFF.

This clone was detected only a few times. The rearrangement links TRBV4-3 to TRBJ1-1, with D perhaps matching TRBD1 (5 bases). Germline CDR1 reads LGHNA; CDR2 reads YSLEER. The CDR3 is made up of 14 amino acids. V gave up 4 bases and J gave up 2 bases, with 11 bases separating them. The CDR3: CASSRQSFNTEAFF. CDR3 DNA sequence: TGCGCCAGCAGCCGACAGTCATTCAACACTGAAGCTTTCTTT.

This chain uses TRBV19 with TRBJ1-1, with a possible D match to TRBD1 (6 bases). The V gene lost 5 bases and the J gene lost 3 bases, with 13 bases spanning the gap. Looked up from germline, CDR1 is LNHDA and CDR2 is SQIVND (reference sequence). This CDR3 spans 14 amino acids. CDR3 sequence reads: CASSLSTGYTEAFF. The CDR3 nucleotides are TGTGCCAGTAGTTTGTCGACAGGTTACACTGAAGCTTTCTTT.

The gene calls are TRBV2 and TRBJ1-2; 9 bases agree with TRBD1. The CDR3 runs 15 residues. V trimming: 3 bases; J trimming: 5 bases; junction bases outside the gene matches: 7. The germline V gene has CDR1 SNHLY and CDR2 FYNNEI. The CDR3 spells CASSEGTGLGYGYTF. In DNA, the CDR3 is TGTGCCAGCAGTGAGGGGACAGGGCTTGGGTATGGCTACACCTTC.

The genes are TRBV5-1 and TRBJ2-1, with 9 positions matching TRBD2. V lost 0 bases and J lost 7; bases outside the gene matches: 8. Germline-derived CDR1 and CDR2 are SGHRS and YFSETQ. This CDR3 is built from 16 residues. CDR3 nucleotide sequence: TGCGCCAGCAGCTTGGCGGCGGGGGGGCACGGAAATGAGCAGTTCTTC. It encodes CASSLAAGGHGNEQFF.

The CDR3: CASSGPEPGQGSYNQPQHF. The CDR3 DNA follows: TGTGCCAGTTCGGGCCCCGAACCGGGACAGGGGTCCTACAATCAGCCCCAGCATTTT. The chain links TRBV7-9 to TRBJ1-5; 10 positions match TRBD1. The CDR3 loop spans 19 amino acids. With V trimmed by 9 bases and J by 3 bases, 20 bases remained unmatched. Germline V gene lookup returns CDR1 SEHNR and CDR2 FQNEAQ (reference sequence).

DNA for the CDR3: TGCGCCAGTGGACAGGGCAGCTCTGGAAACACCATATATTTT. This sequence encodes CASGQGSSGNTIYF. The rearrangement joins TRBV4-3 to TRBJ1-3; 8 bases are a match to TRBD1. The CDR3 is 14 amino acids. Germline CDR1 reads LGHNA; CDR2 reads YSLEER. The J segment lost 0 bases and the V segment lost 9 bases, leaving 4 bases of the junction unmatched.

This clone occurred once. The V gene is TRBV15, the J gene TRBJ1-3; D is unresolved. The V end was cut by 0 bases, the J end by 3 bases, with 6 bases between. Germline CDR1 LNHNV, CDR2 YYDKDF (reference sequence). The CDR3 is 14 amino acids. CDR3 sequence reads: CATSRDSFGNTIYF. The CDR3 coding sequence is TGTGCCACCAGCAGAGATTCGTTTGGAAACACCATATATTTT.

This chain connects TRBV19 to TRBJ1-1, with a weak D call TRBD1 (5 bases). V lost 4 bases, J lost 0 bases, and 18 bases lay in between. Per the germline V gene, CDR1 is LNHDA and CDR2 is SQIVND (reference sequence). This CDR3 is 17 amino acids long. CDR3 protein: CASSTGRGRMMNTEAFF. The CDR3 DNA reads TGTGCCAGTAGTACTGGAAGGGGAAGAATGATGAACACTGAAGCTTTCTTT.

This chain connects TRBV5-6 to TRBJ1-3, with 7 bases lining up with TRBD1. The CDR3 has 16 residues. CDR1 is SGHDT and CDR2 is YYEEEE in the germline V gene. After removal of 3 bases from V and 8 bases from J, the junction contained 14 bases not matched to a gene. The CDR3 loop is CASSSQAQGGWDTIYF. CDR3 coding DNA: TGTGCCAGCAGCTCGCAGGCGCAGGGGGGCTGGGACACCATATATTTT.

The rearrangement uses TRBV5-6 and TRBJ2-1, with 8 positions matching TRBD1. CDR3 length: 14 amino acids. Germline V gives CDR1 SGHDT, CDR2 YYEEEE. V was clipped by 4 bases and J by 3 bases; unmatched bases: 3. The DNA for the CDR3 is TGTGCCAGCAGCCTCGGGACAGGCTACAATGAGCAGTTCTTC. Translating gives CASSLGTGYNEQFF.

The chain combines TRBV19 with TRBJ2-7, with D perhaps matching TRBD1 (5 bases). There are 13 residues in the CDR3. With 1 base removed from V and 3 bases from J, the gap between germline ends came to 7 bases. Germline V gives CDR1 LNHDA, CDR2 SQIVND (reference sequence). The CDR3 loop is CASSIVRGYEQYF. The CDR3 coding sequence is TGTGCCAGTAGTATAGTAAGGGGCTACGAGCAGTACTTC.

The J gene is TRBJ2-3, the V gene TRBV15, with 10 bases fitting TRBD2. Germline V gene lookup returns CDR1 LNHNV and CDR2 YYDKDF (reference sequence). V lost 2 bases to trimming and J lost 1 base; unmatched junction nucleotides: 6. This CDR3 comprises 17 residues. CDR3 in DNA: TGTGCCACCAGCAGATATTCAGCGGGGGGGGGCACAGATACGCAGTATTTT. This sequence encodes CATSRYSAGGGTDTQYF.

J is TRBJ2-7 and V is TRBV5-6; the match to TRBD1 covers 9 bases. Per the germline V gene, CDR1 is SGHDT and CDR2 is YYEEEE. J was trimmed by 2 bases and V by 3 bases; bases with no gene match: 6. CDR3 length equals 15 residues. CDR3 in DNA: TGTGCCAGCAGCTGGGGACAGGGAATGACCTACGAGCAGTACTTC. As protein: CASSWGQGMTYEQYF. Filled out from reference TRBV5-6 and TRBJ2-7, the complete variable domain reads DAGVTQSPTHLIKTRGQQVTLRCSPKSGHDTVSWYQQALGQGPQFIFQYYEEEERQRGNFPDRFSGHQFPNYSSELNVNALLLGDSALYLCASSWGQGMTYEQYFGPGTRLTVT.